The clone carrying this T cell receptor (beta chain) was seen a handful of times. Its cognate antigen is unknown. The record originates from a study of blood T cells in healthy people across ages. Overall study findings and caveats: Lack of knowledge of donor CMV status possibly confounded expanded clonotype changes. When one million T cells were used, diversity estimates were thought to be underestimates.

PCR was performed a second time for about 7 to 12 cycles using a sample-barcoded 5' primer and a J-beta primer mix. With 12 random nucleotides, a template-switch adaptor tagged each individual cDNA molecule. TCRdb re-analysed the 5' RACE reads in MiXCR, keeping a single row per CDR3 protein. The repertoire has 1.5 million to 2 million distinct CDR3 sequences, 28% of them found once; the top ten carry over 7%. Those donating, healthy Caucasian individuals from Russia, were aged 6 to 90. The sequenced sample was blood. The sequence came from a woman aged 30 to 39 in good health.

CDR3 nucleotide sequence: TGCGCCAGCAGTGCAGGGGGCTACGGGGAGCTGTTTTTT. This encodes CASSAGGYGELFF. The rearrangement uses TRBV10-1 and TRBJ2-2; 8 bases match TRBD1. The germline V gene has CDR1 WNHNN and CDR2 SYGVQD (reference sequence). Trimming removed 4 bases from V and 7 bases from J; junction bases left unmatched: 2. The CDR3 length is 13 residues.